The clone carrying this TCR beta chain has more than one count but fewer than ten. TCR beta CDR3 sequences were amplified from RNA transcripts. The primer set for the first-round RT-PCR of the TCR CDR3 was HTBI. TCRdb itself ran the multiplex PCR reads through MiXCR, one entry per CDR3 protein. Here the sample spans 300,000 to 400,000 distinct CDR3 sequences, approximately 22% being singletons. This specimen comes from a study of T cells in Graves' hyperthyroidism and ophthalmopathy. Orbital computed tomography, thyroid ultrasound, serum thyroxine and TRAb, and clinical symptoms together informed the diagnoses. The CDR3 covers 16 residues. V shed 0 bases and J 7 bases; nucleotides not matched to a gene: 9. CDR1 is MGHRA, CDR2 YSYEKL, per germline.

The sample comprised blood. The sequence was collected from a woman between 45 and 60 years old with Graves' hyperthyroidism. The V gene is TRBV4-1, the J gene TRBJ2-1, with 7 bases identical to TRBD2. CDR3: CASSQDLAGAWNEQFF. CDR3 DNA: TGCGCCAGCAGCCAAGATCTTGCGGGAGCGTGGAATGAGCAGTTCTTC.